A selection of T cell receptor beta chains follows, all from one sample in a study of persistence of HIV-infected CD4 T cells. The protocol was immunoSEQ multiplex PCR, while the TCRdb copy is restricted to in-frame clones and leaves out a portion. Here the sample spans just over 40,000 clones, 70% to 80% being singletons. Their specific antigens are unknown. The sample here was CD4+ T cells sorted from PBMCs after approximately 19-hour stimulation, taken from a patient who received antiretroviral therapy. The receptors derive from an adult man with HIV who was CMV-seropositive. Both conserved end residues are part of each CDR3. The D gene is left open where the match is weak. A clone size is listed for some rows: how often the clone was seen (once, few, many), or a class if it is expanded.

j_call | clone_size | v_call | d_call | cdr3_aa | cdr3_nt
TRBJ2-7 | once | TRBV5-4 | NA | CASSLGLGEQYF | TGTGCCAGCAGCTTGGGACTAGGGGAGCAGTACTTC
TRBJ1-2 | NA | TRBV2 | NA | CASSDSQGYDGYTF | TGTGCCAGCAGTGATTCTCAGGGGTACGATGGCTACACCTTC
TRBJ2-1 | NA | TRBV7-9 | TRBD2 | CARSGGSSYNEQFF | TGTGCCAGAAGCGGGGGGAGCTCCTACAATGAGCAGTTCTTC
TRBJ2-1 | few | TRBV10-1 | NA | CASRRGPNPPNGTYNEQFF | TGCGCCAGCAGGCGAGGCCCCAACCCCCCCAATGGCACCTACAATGAGCAGTTCTTC
TRBJ1-1 | NA | TRBV19 | NA | CASRNREEAFF | TGTGCCAGTAGGAACAGGGAGGAAGCTTTCTTT
TRBJ2-7 | NA | TRBV5-1 | NA | CASSWETSPLYEQYF | TGCGCCAGCAGCTGGGAGACGTCGCCCCTCTACGAGCAGTACTTC
TRBJ2-5 | NA | TRBV6-2/TRBV6-3 | TRBD2 | CASSYPLAGGIDSRATQYF | TGTGCCAGCAGTTACCCACTAGCGGGAGGAATAGATTCAAGAGCGACCCAGTACTTC
TRBJ1-1 | NA | TRBV7-9 | NA | CASNPTGEAFF | TGTGCCAGCAACCCGACGGGTGAAGCTTTCTTT
TRBJ2-1 | NA | TRBV15 | NA | CATSRSGNEQFF | TGTGCCACCAGCAGATCCGGCAATGAGCAGTTCTTC
TRBJ1-2 | NA | TRBV25-1 | TRBD1 | CASSGASTGNYGYTF | TGTGCCAGCAGTGGGGCTTCGACAGGGAACTATGGCTACACCTTC
TRBJ2-1 | NA | TRBV7-2 | TRBD2 | CASSPPGTSGKNEQFF | TGTGCCAGCAGCCCCCCTGGGACTAGCGGGAAAAATGAGCAGTTCTTC
TRBJ2-7 | NA | TRBV5-6 | NA | CASSSYLGHKSEQYF | TGTGCCAGCAGCTCCTACCTCGGCCATAAGTCCGAGCAGTACTTC
TRBJ2-5 | NA | TRBV20-1 | NA | CSARDREMTYF | TGCAGTGCTAGAGATAGGGAGATGACGTACTTC
TRBJ1-5 | medium-sized | TRBV19 | NA | CASSIKVGRGRNQPQHF | TGTGCCAGTAGTATCAAAGTCGGGAGAGGGCGCAATCAGCCCCAGCATTTT
TRBJ1-1 | NA | TRBV28 | NA | CASSWKYTEAFF | TGTGCCAGCAGTTGGAAATACACTGAAGCTTTCTTT
TRBJ1-6 | NA | TRBV14 | NA | CASSRGGGSINSPLHF | TGTGCCAGCAGCCGGGGAGGGGGTTCAATTAATTCACCCCTCCACTTT
TRBJ2-7 | NA | TRBV7-2 | TRBD2 | CASSLGGLAGSYEQYF | TGTGCCAGCAGCTTGGGGGGACTAGCGGGAAGTTACGAGCAGTACTTC
TRBJ1-4 | NA | TRBV7-6 | TRBD1 | CASSPNRGNNEKLFF | TGTGCCAGCAGCCCGAACAGGGGTAATAATGAAAAACTGTTTTTT
TRBJ2-6 | NA | TRBV19 | TRBD1 | CASRTGAGANVLTF | TGTGCCAGTAGGACAGGGGCTGGGGCCAACGTCCTGACTTTC
TRBJ2-2 | NA | TRBV2 | TRBD2 | CASRGGSLVGELFF | TGTGCCAGCCGCGGGGGGAGTTTGGTCGGGGAGCTGTTTTTT
TRBJ1-1 | NA | TRBV29-1 | NA | CSVPGPGLNTEAFF | TGCAGCGTTCCGGGACCCGGTTTGAACACTGAAGCTTTCTTT
TRBJ1-4 | few | TRBV2 | NA | CASRTQATNEKLFF | TGTGCCAGCAGGACACAGGCAACTAATGAAAAACTGTTTTTT
TRBJ2-1 | NA | TRBV3-1/TRBV3-2 | NA | CASSQEGTGGSYNEQFF | TGTGCCAGCAGCCAAGAGGGGACGGGCGGCTCCTACAATGAGCAGTTCTTC
TRBJ2-1 | NA | TRBV24-1 | NA | CATSPSVFPNEQFF | TGTGCCACCAGCCCTAGCGTATTCCCCAATGAGCAGTTCTTC
TRBJ1-1 | NA | TRBV5-4 | NA | CASSLAPRNTEAFF | TGTGCCAGCAGCTTGGCTCCGAGGAACACTGAAGCTTTCTTT
TRBJ2-5 | once | TRBV18 | NA | CASSPGRSQETQYF | TGTGCCAGCTCACCGGGACGCAGTCAAGAGACCCAGTACTTC
TRBJ1-2 | NA | TRBV24-1 | TRBD1 | CATSDSRGLDGYTF | TGTGCCACCAGTGACTCTAGGGGGCTGGATGGCTACACCTTC
TRBJ2-4 | NA | TRBV6-6 | TRBD1 | CASLGQGALFRYF | TGTGCCAGCCTAGGACAGGGGGCCCTCTTTCGGTACTTC